The clone carrying this T cell receptor (beta chain) has just a few counts. Germline V gene data show CDR1 as LNHNV and CDR2 as YYDKDF (reference sequence). After removal of 6 bases from V and 5 bases from J, the junction contained 13 bases not matched to a gene. The CDR3 loop spans 15 amino acids. This sample is drawn from a study of blood T cell repertoires in COVID-19. Turning to the study itself: Samples of COVID-19 (acute and convalescent) were obtained from the United States, Italy and Spain. Sources were T cells, B-cell-depleted T cells, or PBMCs; the material itself was cDNA or gDNA.

As originally analysed: Amplification from reference gene primers served as the basis for estimated nucleated cell counts. Libraries were prepared by immunoSEQ multiplex PCR; TCRdb keeps only in-frame clonotypes and omits some of them. D and trimming come from the DNA, and the V and J calls and clone size come from that table. The data hold roughly 87,000 clones, with approximately 83% observed a single time. V and J are TRBV15 and TRBJ2-7; TRBD1 matches 7 bases. The sequenced material came from peripheral blood. The clonotype comes from a woman aged 65 to 85 with acute or convalescent COVID-19. CDR3 sequence: CATRPGEGAPHEQYF. Here the CDR3 DNA reads TGTGCCACCAGGCCAGGCGAGGGGGCCCCCCACGAGCAGTACTTC.